This TCR beta chain was sequenced for a study of OX40 agonist ivuxolimab in advanced cancers. With respect to the entire study: The costimulatory receptor OX40 (CD134) was targeted by ivuxolimab, a fully human IgG2 agonistic monoclonal antibody. Partial responses occurred in three dose-escalation patients: two with cutaneous melanoma and one with hepatocellular carcinoma. In the dose-escalation cohort, approximately 82% of patients were male, and the mean age was roughly 60 years, with a range of about 23 to 90. Peripheral TCRbeta sequencing was intended to test whether TCR sequence diversity was altered and clonal T-cell expansion was caused by ivuxolimab. Among the 50 to 55 dose-escalation patients, some 20 had hepatocellular carcinoma, roughly 15 melanoma, 9 renal cell carcinoma and 9 head and neck cancer. Prior anti-PD-1, anti-PD-L1 or anti-CTLA-4 therapy was permitted, and checkpoint inhibitors had been received by under 50% of dose-escalation patients. Intravenous ivuxolimab was administered to patients every 2 weeks at six dose levels: 0.01, 0.1, 0.3, 1.5, 3 and 10 mg/kg. The paper covers the monotherapy dose-escalation part of the phase I ivuxolimab trial, which included N of about 50 patients. On the study overall, not on this receptor specifically: Low levels of normalized T-cell clonal expansion were also shown by some nonresponding patients. At doses of 0.1 to 3.0 mg/kg, clonal expansion of both CD4+ and CD8+ T cells in blood was seen between baseline and week 6. Partial responders in the 0.1-3.0 mg/kg groups had among the lowest normalized peripheral clonal expansion, especially among CD8+ T cells. The antigen specificity of the peripheral T cells that underwent clonal expansion was not determined. After ivuxolimab, CD8+ T cells had more expanded clones than CD4+ T cells on average.

Patients with autoimmune disease history or receiving systemic immunosuppression were excluded from the trial. In every dose cohort, peripheral blood was drawn for TCR sequencing at baseline, cycle 4 day 1, and cycle 7 day 1. The samples were drawn from a first-in-human, open-label, multicenter phase I dose-escalation trial of ivuxolimab. Adults with locally advanced or metastatic head and neck squamous cell, hepatocellular, melanoma or renal cell carcinoma were enrolled in the trial. Before TCR sequencing, CD4+ and CD8+ T cells were separately sorted from peripheral blood. The germline V gene yields SGDLS for CDR1 and YYNGEE for CDR2. The CDR3, from cysteine to phenylalanine, totals 14 residues. Here the CDR3 DNA is all that survives: 42 bases in frame from base 1. V loses 2 bases at its end and J loses 1 base; junction bases beyond the gene matches: 2. Genomic DNA was isolated from the sorted cells so that the TCRbeta CDR3 region could be sequenced. The immunoSEQ Assay was used for sequencing of TCRbeta CDR3 regions. The immuneACCESS repertoire file appears here via TCRdb, limited to in-frame rearrangements. These files lack a portion of the clones; in checked studies, under half of the deficit traces to unresolved V genes, and the cause of the others is not known. The sample profile shows roughly 90,000 clones; around nine tenths of them were found once. 1.4% to 1.5% of the sample rests with the top ten.

Comment on this clone: This clone's antigen is unknown. Per-base qualities were not stored, and no clone one base away is much larger.

The chain links TRBV9 with TRBJ2-7, with TRBD2 matching 8 junction bases. The receptor was isolated from an adult with an advanced solid tumor such as melanoma, head and neck, liver or kidney cancer. This sample comprised CD4+ or CD8+ T cells sorted from blood, obtained in a trial of the OX40 agonist ivuxolimab. The CDR3 is CASSVASGSYEQYF. The sequenced DNA is TGTGCCAGCAGCGTTGCTAGCGGGTCCTACGAGCAGTACTTC.